The rows below give T cell receptor beta chains drawn from one sample of a study of identical twins. TCRdb reanalysed the 5' RACE reads using MiXCR and keeps one entry per CDR3 protein. The repertoire has 700,000 or so distinct CDR3 sequences, 8.5% to 9% of them found once; the top ten carry approximately 0.89%. A further study also used this sample, focusing on yellow fever vaccine responses in identical twins.

Material: PBMCs. These receptors all come from a woman aged 18-29 years in good health. Both conserved end residues are part of each CDR3. A D gene is named only where the DNA matches it firmly. Clone sizes are given selectively: once, few, many, or a class where the clone is expanded.

v_call	clone_size	j_call	d_call	cdr3_aa	cdr3_nt
TRBV19	few	TRBJ2-1	TRBD2	CASSIEELADEQFF	TGTGCCAGTAGTATCGAGGAACTAGCGGATGAGCAGTTCTTC
TRBV10-3	few	TRBJ2-3	TRBD1	CAIDPGTGLLYF	TGTGCCATAGACCCCGGGACAGGGTTGCTGTATTTT
TRBV29-1	few	TRBJ1-2	NA	CSENSGSGYTF	TGCAGCGAAAATTCAGGGTCTGGCTACACCTTC
TRBV20-1	NA	TRBJ2-1	TRBD1	CSARDLLAGQGTYNEQFF	TGCAGTGCTAGAGATCTCCTGGCGGGACAGGGGACCTACAATGAGCAGTTCTTC
TRBV9	NA	TRBJ2-3	NA	CASSVGGQETDTQYF	TGTGCCAGCAGCGTAGGGGGGCAGGAGACAGATACGCAGTATTTT
TRBV18	few	TRBJ2-7	TRBD2	CASKKRTRDPSYEQYF	TGTGCCAGCAAAAAAAGGACTAGAGATCCCTCCTACGAGCAGTACTTC
TRBV19	few	TRBJ2-7	NA	CASSISWGLSYEQYF	TGTGCCAGTAGTATCTCCTGGGGGCTCTCCTACGAGCAGTACTTC
TRBV27	NA	TRBJ2-2	NA	CASSFNTGFPGELFF	TGTGCCAGCAGTTTTAATACAGGGTTCCCCGGGGAGCTGTTTTTT
TRBV29-1	few	TRBJ2-7	NA	CSVAHAGRDEQYF	TGCAGCGTTGCCCATGCCGGCAGGGACGAGCAGTACTTC
TRBV12-3/TRBV12-4	many	TRBJ2-5	NA	CAIPQGVKETQYF	TGTGCCATCCCTCAAGGTGTCAAAGAGACCCAGTACTTC
TRBV25-1	NA	TRBJ2-7	NA	CASSVRAGYEQYF	TGTGCCAGCTCTGTCAGGGCTGGGTACGAGCAGTACTTC
TRBV3-1	NA	TRBJ2-4	NA	CASSSQGAAKNIQYF	TGTGCCAGCAGCTCTCAGGGAGCGGCCAAAAACATTCAGTACTTC
TRBV9	few	TRBJ2-3	NA	CASSVARYTDTQYF	TGTGCCAGCAGCGTAGCCCGATACACAGATACGCAGTATTTT
TRBV7-8	few	TRBJ2-5	TRBD1	CASSMTGRETQYF	TGTGCCAGCAGCATGACAGGGAGAGAGACCCAGTACTTC
TRBV20-1	NA	TRBJ1-2	NA	CSAVQESYGYTF	TGCAGTGCTGTACAGGAATCCTATGGCTACACCTTC
TRBV5-1	few	TRBJ2-6	NA	CASRPETSGANVLTF	TGCGCCAGCAGGCCGGAGACCTCTGGGGCCAACGTCCTGACTTTC
TRBV20-1	few	TRBJ2-2	TRBD1	CSARDRGGRELFF	TGCAGTGCTCGGGACAGGGGAGGGCGGGAGCTGTTTTTT
TRBV18	few	TRBJ2-7	TRBD1	CASSDRVSYEQYF	TGTGCCAGCTCAGACAGGGTTAGCTACGAGCAGTACTTC
TRBV5-1	few	TRBJ1-5	NA	CAGPRQGNQPQHF	TGCGCCGGTCCCCGACAAGGCAATCAGCCCCAGCATTTT
TRBV12-3/TRBV12-4	many	TRBJ1-5	NA	CASSFGRVDQPQHF	TGTGCCAGCAGTTTCGGTAGGGTAGATCAGCCCCAGCATTTT
TRBV5-6	many	TRBJ2-1	NA	CASSSGNNEQFF	TGTGCCAGCAGCTCGGGAAACAATGAGCAGTTCTTC
TRBV28	NA	TRBJ2-6	TRBD1	CASRFLGGAGANVLTF	TGTGCCAGCAGATTTCTAGGGGGCGCTGGGGCCAACGTCCTGACTTTC
TRBV5-1	NA	TRBJ2-7	NA	CASSLAQRYEQYF	TGCGCCAGCAGCTTGGCACAGAGGTACGAGCAGTACTTC
TRBV28	NA	TRBJ2-7	NA	CASSLSADTYRFEQYF	TGTGCCAGCAGTTTATCGGCGGACACCTATAGGTTCGAGCAGTACTTC
TRBV28	many	TRBJ1-4	NA	CASSLSGSGEKLFF	TGTGCCAGCAGTTTATCGGGGAGTGGCGAAAAACTGTTTTTT
TRBV4-1	few	TRBJ2-7	NA	CASSQVGAASYEQYF	TGCGCCAGCAGCCAAGTAGGGGCGGCGTCCTACGAGCAGTACTTC
TRBV7-9	few	TRBJ1-1	TRBD1	CASSASGQGNTEAFF	TGTGCCAGCAGCGCCTCGGGACAGGGGAACACTGAAGCTTTCTTT
TRBV7-8	NA	TRBJ2-7	TRBD1	CASSRNDRGEQYF	TGTGCCAGCAGCCGCAATGACAGGGGCGAGCAGTACTTC
TRBV3-1	few	TRBJ2-1	TRBD2	CASSQDPAGGSYNEQFF	TGTGCCAGCAGCCAAGATCCTGCGGGGGGATCCTACAATGAGCAGTTCTTC
TRBV6-2/TRBV6-3	many	TRBJ2-2	NA	CASSLIGTGELFF	TGTGCCAGCAGTTTAATCGGCACCGGGGAGCTGTTTTTT
TRBV7-9	NA	TRBJ2-1	NA	CASSLMGAGSNEQFF	TGTGCCAGCAGCTTGATGGGGGCCGGTTCCAATGAGCAGTTCTTC
TRBV12-3/TRBV12-4	many	TRBJ1-4	NA	CASTIQAGSNEKLFF	TGTGCCAGCACCATACAGGCAGGGAGTAATGAAAAACTGTTTTTT
TRBV29-1	NA	TRBJ2-5	NA	CSVEGWGDQETQYF	TGCAGCGTTGAGGGGTGGGGGGACCAAGAGACCCAGTACTTC
TRBV11-3	few	TRBJ2-1	NA	CASSPGDVLSYNEQFF	TGTGCCAGCAGCCCCGGGGACGTCCTCTCCTACAATGAGCAGTTCTTC
TRBV12-3/TRBV12-4	many	TRBJ1-5	NA	CASRVDLGSNQPQHF	TGTGCCAGCAGAGTTGACTTAGGTAGCAATCAGCCCCAGCATTTT
TRBV6-1	NA	TRBJ2-3	NA	CASSEKRPGPQYF	TGTGCCAGCAGTGAAAAGAGACCCGGGCCGCAGTATTTT
TRBV20-1	many	TRBJ2-7	NA	CSASPLISSYEQYF	TGCAGTGCTAGCCCCCTCATTAGCTCCTACGAGCAGTACTTC
TRBV6-2/TRBV6-3	NA	TRBJ2-1	TRBD2	CASSSGRAYNEQFF	TGTGCCAGCAGTAGCGGGAGGGCCTACAATGAGCAGTTCTTC
TRBV7-8	NA	TRBJ1-6	TRBD1	CASSKQGKDSPLHF	TGTGCCAGCAGCAAACAGGGGAAGGATTCACCCCTCCACTTT
TRBV29-1	few	TRBJ2-7	NA	CSVEGLSGDYEQYF	TGCAGCGTTGAAGGGCTCTCGGGGGACTACGAGCAGTACTTC
TRBV20-1	NA	TRBJ1-2	TRBD1	CCAGTGGYTF	TGCTGTGCTGGGACAGGTGGCTACACCTTC
TRBV9	NA	TRBJ2-3	TRBD2	CASSVGSPSGRRGTDTQYF	TGTGCCAGCAGCGTAGGTAGCCCTAGCGGGAGGCGAGGCACAGATACGCAGTATTTT
TRBV12-3/TRBV12-4	NA	TRBJ2-1	TRBD2	CASSFRSAGGLGEQFF	TGTGCCAGCAGTTTCAGGTCGGCGGGGGGGCTGGGTGAGCAGTTCTTC
TRBV5-6	few	TRBJ2-3	NA	CASRLGRTDTQYF	TGTGCCAGCAGATTGGGACGCACAGATACGCAGTATTTT
TRBV20-1	few	TRBJ2-3	TRBD2	CSAASGRAESDTQYF	TGCAGTGCCGCTAGCGGGAGGGCCGAGTCAGATACGCAGTATTTT
TRBV27	few	TRBJ2-7	NA	CASSQNGVSSYEQYF	TGTGCCAGCAGCCAGAACGGGGTTAGCTCCTACGAGCAGTACTTC
TRBV24-1	few	TRBJ2-2	NA	CATSDRTKNTGELFF	TGTGCCACCAGTGACCGGACTAAGAACACCGGGGAGCTGTTTTTT
TRBV21-1	NA	TRBJ2-7	NA	CASSTRQVRDPYEQYF	TGTGCCAGCAGCACCCGACAGGTTAGGGACCCCTACGAGCAGTACTTC
TRBV2	few	TRBJ2-5	NA	CASTQMGFETQYF	TGTGCCAGCACCCAAATGGGGTTTGAGACCCAGTACTTC
TRBV29-1	few	TRBJ2-5	NA	CSVVGTADLWETQYF	TGCAGCGTTGTTGGGACGGCGGATCTCTGGGAGACCCAGTACTTC
TRBV12-3/TRBV12-4	few	TRBJ1-5	NA	CASSGSENQPQHF	TGTGCCAGCAGTGGGTCAGAGAATCAGCCCCAGCATTTT